Listed below are T cell receptor beta chains from one sample, sequenced in a study of blood T cell repertoires in COVID-19. TCRdb's copy holds only in-frame clones and misses some; the assay was immunoSEQ multiplex PCR. Among about 270,000 clones listed, just over 85% were seen once. Sequences were obtained from PBMCs or T cells enriched from blood (not recorded which). The receptors were gathered from a man aged 18 to 35 who had recovered from COVID-19. Both conserved end residues are part of each CDR3. D genes are given only for firm matches. A clone size is listed for some rows: how often the clone was seen (once, few, many), or a class if it is expanded.

clone_size	v_call	j_call	d_call	cdr3_length	cdr3_nt	cdr3_aa
-	TRBV18	TRBJ1-5	-	14	TGTGCCAGCTCACCGCCCTATAGCAATCAGCCCCAGCATTTT	CASSPPYSNQPQHF
-	TRBV12-3/TRBV12-4	TRBJ2-7	TRBD1	13	TGTGCCAGCAGTCCCGGGACAGGATACGAGCAGTACTTC	CASSPGTGYEQYF
-	TRBV7-9	TRBJ2-7	TRBD2	14	TGTGCCAGCAGCTTAGGGGTAGCGGGAGTCGAGCAGTACTTC	CASSLGVAGVEQYF
-	TRBV7-9	TRBJ1-1	-	14	TGTGCCAGCAGCTTAGCCGGGGGTAACACTGAAGCTTTCTTT	CASSLAGGNTEAFF
-	TRBV29-1	TRBJ2-1	-	13	TGCAGCGGGGGGCGTGGAGGGTACAATGAGCAGTTCTTC	CSGGRGGYNEQFF
-	TRBV7-9	TRBJ1-4	-	16	TGTGCCAGCAGCTTAGCGCAGGAGGGGCAAAATGAAAAACTGTTTTTT	CASSLAQEGQNEKLFF
-	TRBV28	TRBJ1-2	-	12	TGTGCCAGCAGTCTCGGGGGGCGGGGCTACACCTTC	CASSLGGRGYTF
-	TRBV14	TRBJ1-1	-	13	TGTGCCAGCAGCCAAGCCCGGGGCACTGAAGCTTTCTTT	CASSQARGTEAFF
-	TRBV5-1	TRBJ2-5	TRBD2	14	TGCGCCAGCAGCTTGGCTAGCGGGACCGAGACCCAGTACTTC	CASSLASGTETQYF
-	TRBV15	TRBJ2-7	-	16	TGTGCCACCAGCAGAGATGCGGGGGCGAAGCCTTACGAGCAGTACTTC	CATSRDAGAKPYEQYF
-	TRBV5-6	TRBJ2-5	-	12	TGTGCCAGCAGCTTCTTTAGCGAGACCCAGTACTTC	CASSFFSETQYF
-	TRBV2	TRBJ1-1	-	17	TGTGCCAGCAAACGGGTCCCCAAAGAATTGGTGAACACTGAAGCTTTCTTT	CASKRVPKELVNTEAFF
-	TRBV2	TRBJ1-3	-	15	TGTGCCAGCAGTGAAGGCAGGGCGACCGGAAACACCATATATTTT	CASSEGRATGNTIYF
-	TRBV6-5	TRBJ1-1	-	14	TGTGCCAGCAGTTTAAGGACAGTGAACACTGAAGCTTTCTTT	CASSLRTVNTEAFF
-	TRBV11-2	TRBJ2-3	TRBD2	16	TGTGCCAGCAGCTTAGATGGGGGAGGGCCTGGAGATACGCAGTATTTT	CASSLDGGGPGDTQYF
-	TRBV5-8	TRBJ2-7	TRBD2	16	TGTGCCAGCAGCTTTGGTGGTACTAGCGGGAGGAACGAGCAGTACTTC	CASSFGGTSGRNEQYF
few	TRBV30	TRBJ2-7	TRBD2	12	TGTGCCTGGAGCTCACCTAGCGGAGAGCAGTACTTC	CAWSSPSGEQYF
-	TRBV3-1/TRBV3-2	TRBJ1-4	-	15	TGTGCCAGCAGCCAAGCGCGGACAGAGAATGAAAAACTGTTTTTT	CASSQARTENEKLFF
many	TRBV7-3	TRBJ1-2	TRBD1	13	TGTGCCAGCAGCTTAGACAGGGCCTCTGGCTACACCTTC	CASSLDRASGYTF